The sequence of this T cell receptor beta chain was determined in a study of vaccination and CD4 T cells after COVID-19. Cultured CD4+ T-cell DNA underwent Oncomine TCR Beta short-read sequencing. From the PCR reads, TCRdb called clonotypes with MiXCR, one entry per CDR3 protein. Altogether fewer than 10,000 distinct CDR3 sequences are present, approximately 40% being singletons, with the ten largest covering more than 15%. Described treatment: 10-day PBMC culture with coronavirus spike peptide pools or control peptides (ViraFEST assay). This clonotype was observed a few times. Its antigen is unknown. V was cut by 0 bases and J by 3 bases, with 13 bases left in between. The CDR3 has 16 amino acids. Looked up from germline, CDR1 is LNHNV and CDR2 is YYDKDF (reference sequence).

The chain is built from TRBV15 and TRBJ2-3; the D is unclear. Material: CD4+ T cells from blood, cultured in vitro. This receptor was obtained from a human donor who had recovered from COVID-19. The CDR3 loop reads CATSRDPELETDTQYF. CDR3 in DNA: TGTGCCACCAGCAGAGATCCCGAGTTGGAAACAGATACGCAGTATTTT.